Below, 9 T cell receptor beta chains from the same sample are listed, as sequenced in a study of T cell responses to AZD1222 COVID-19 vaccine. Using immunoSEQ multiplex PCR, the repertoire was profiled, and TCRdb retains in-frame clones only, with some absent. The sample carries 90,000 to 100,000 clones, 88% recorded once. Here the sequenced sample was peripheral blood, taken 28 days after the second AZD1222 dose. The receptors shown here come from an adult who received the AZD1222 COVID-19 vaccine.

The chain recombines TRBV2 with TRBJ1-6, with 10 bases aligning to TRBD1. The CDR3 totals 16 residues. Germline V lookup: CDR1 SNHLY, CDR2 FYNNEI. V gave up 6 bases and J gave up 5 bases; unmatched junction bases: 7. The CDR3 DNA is TGTGCCAGCAGACGGGACAGGGGCCTGAATAATTCACCCCTCCACTTT. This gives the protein CASRRDRGLNNSPLHF.

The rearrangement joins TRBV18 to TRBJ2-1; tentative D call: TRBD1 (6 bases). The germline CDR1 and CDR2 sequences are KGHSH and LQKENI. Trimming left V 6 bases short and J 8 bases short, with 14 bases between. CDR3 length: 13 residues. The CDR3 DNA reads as TGTGCCAGCTCCTCACAGGGAAGCGATGAGCAGTTCTTC. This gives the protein CASSSQGSDEQFF.

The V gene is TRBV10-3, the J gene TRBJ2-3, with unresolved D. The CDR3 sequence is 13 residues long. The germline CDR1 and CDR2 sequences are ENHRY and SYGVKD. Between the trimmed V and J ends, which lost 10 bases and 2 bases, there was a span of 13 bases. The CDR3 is CASVKDPTDTQYF. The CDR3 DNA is TGTGCCAGCGTCAAGGACCCCACAGATACGCAGTATTTT.

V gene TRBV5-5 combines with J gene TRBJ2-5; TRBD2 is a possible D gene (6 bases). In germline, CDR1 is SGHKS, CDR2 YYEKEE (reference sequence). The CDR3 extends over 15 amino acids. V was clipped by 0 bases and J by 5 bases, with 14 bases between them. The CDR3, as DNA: TGTGCCAGCAGCTTGGGGGACTGGCCGGGGGAGACCCAGTACTTC. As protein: CASSLGDWPGETQYF.

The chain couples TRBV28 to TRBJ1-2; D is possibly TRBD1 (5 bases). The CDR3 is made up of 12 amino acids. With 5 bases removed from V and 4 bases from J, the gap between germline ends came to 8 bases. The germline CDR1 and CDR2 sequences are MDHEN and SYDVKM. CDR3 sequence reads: CASSPGFYGYTF. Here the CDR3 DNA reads TGTGCCAGCAGTCCAGGGTTCTATGGCTACACCTTC.

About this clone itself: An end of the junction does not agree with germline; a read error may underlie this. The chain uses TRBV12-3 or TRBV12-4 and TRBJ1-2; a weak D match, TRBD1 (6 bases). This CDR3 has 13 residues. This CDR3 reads CASSLGFGTLVSF. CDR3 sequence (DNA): TGTGCCAGCAGTTTAGGGTTTGGGACACTGGTCTCCTTC.

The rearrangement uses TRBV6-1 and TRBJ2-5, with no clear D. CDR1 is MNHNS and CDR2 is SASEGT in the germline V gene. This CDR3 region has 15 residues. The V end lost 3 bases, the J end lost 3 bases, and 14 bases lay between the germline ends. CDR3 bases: TGTGCCAGCAGTGAGACGGGTACTGCAAAAGAGACCCAGTACTTC. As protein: CASSETGTAKETQYF.

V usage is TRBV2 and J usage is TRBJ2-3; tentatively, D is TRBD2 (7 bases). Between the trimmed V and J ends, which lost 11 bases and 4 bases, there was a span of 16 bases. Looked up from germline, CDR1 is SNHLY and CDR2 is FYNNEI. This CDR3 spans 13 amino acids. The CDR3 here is CADSPGGADTQYF. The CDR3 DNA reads TGTGCCGATAGCCCGGGGGGCGCAGATACGCAGTATTTT.

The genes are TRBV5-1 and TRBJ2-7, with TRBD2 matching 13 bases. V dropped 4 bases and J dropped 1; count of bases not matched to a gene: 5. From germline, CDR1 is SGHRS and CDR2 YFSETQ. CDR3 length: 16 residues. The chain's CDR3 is CASSRGLAGLSYEQYF. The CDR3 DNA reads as TGCGCCAGCAGCAGGGGACTAGCGGGATTGTCCTACGAGCAGTACTTC. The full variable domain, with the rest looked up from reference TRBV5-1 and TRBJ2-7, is KAGVTQTPRYLIKTRGQQVTLSCSPISGHRSVSWYQQTPGQGLQFLFEYFSETQRNKGNFPGRFSGRQFSNSRSEMNVSTLELGDSALYLCASSRGLAGLSYEQYFGPGTRLTVT.